This entry lists 27 T cell receptor beta chains sequenced from one sample in a study of lymphopenia after photon versus proton radiotherapy. The table came from immunoSEQ multiplex PCR; TCRdb's copy has only in-frame clones and leaves some out. The sample has about 26,000 clones; 80% to 85% are singletons. Material: peripheral blood, obtained from a patient treated with photon-based radiotherapy. The receptor set was obtained from a woman in her fifties or sixties with pancreatic cancer.

The chain uses TRBV5-1 and TRBJ2-7; D may be TRBD2 (5 bases). CDR3 size: 14 residues. The germline gives CDR1 SGHRS, CDR2 YFSETQ. Trimming removed 0 bases at V and 7 bases at J, with 14 bases between. Written as DNA, the CDR3 is TGCGCCAGCAGCTTGGCCACGAGGGTTGGAGAGCAGTACTTC. It codes for CASSLATRVGEQYF.

This clone occurred once. V usage is TRBV7-9 and J usage is TRBJ2-5; weak D call: TRBD1 (5 bases). The V gene's germline CDR1 is SEHNR and CDR2 FQNEAQ (reference sequence). The CDR3 extends over 14 amino acids. Deletions cut 1 base from V and 4 bases from J, with 10 bases between. The CDR3 region is CASSLGQGIETQYF. The DNA for the CDR3 is TGTGCCAGCAGCTTAGGTCAGGGAATAGAGACCCAGTACTTC.

The rearrangement links TRBV7-2 to TRBJ2-5; TRBD1 is a possible D gene (5 bases). This CDR3 spans 13 amino acids. V was trimmed by 2 bases and J by 8 bases, leaving 12 bases between them. CDR1 is SGHTA, CDR2 FQGNSA, per germline. The CDR3 DNA sequence: TGTGCCAGCAGCTTATCGGCAGGGCAAACCCAGTACTTC. This gives the protein CASSLSAGQTQYF.

CDR3 amino acids: CAWTPLHGGEVTEAFF. The CDR3 bases are TGTGCCTGGACCCCCCTCCATGGCGGGGAAGTCACTGAAGCTTTCTTT. The chain is built from TRBV30 and TRBJ1-1; D unresolved. The CDR3 has 16 amino acids. From germline, CDR1 is GTSNPN and CDR2 SVGIG (reference sequence). The V and J ends lost 4 bases and 4 bases respectively, with 22 bases between them.

Notes on this clone: The sample carries other DNA sequences with the same CDR3. CDR3 nucleotides: TGTGCCAGTAGTATTTCGGCTAGCGGGTACAATGAGCAGTTCTTC. It specifies CASSISASGYNEQFF. V usage is TRBV19 and J usage is TRBJ2-1; 8 nucleotides align to TRBD2. The CDR3 consists of 15 residues. In germline, CDR1 is LNHDA, CDR2 SQIVND (reference sequence). V lost 3 bases, J lost 4 bases, and 5 bases stayed unmatched.

This chain links TRBV14 with TRBJ2-7, with D tentatively TRBD2 (5 bases). In germline, CDR1 is SGHDN, CDR2 FVKESK. The V gene lost 4 bases and the J gene lost 2 bases, with 9 bases spanning the gap. The length of the CDR3 is 13 residues. The CDR3 DNA is TGTGCCAGCAGCCGACCCGGGGCCTACGAGCAGTACTTC. Translating it yields CASSRPGAYEQYF.

The chain employs TRBV6-1 and TRBJ2-7; possible D gene TRBD2, 5 bases. Germline values: CDR1 MNHNS, CDR2 SASEGT. The CDR3 runs to 15 residues. Trimming stripped 2 bases from V and 3 bases from J, with 14 bases between. The CDR3: CASSETGGLDYEQYF. The DNA of the CDR3 is TGTGCCAGCAGTGAAACCGGCGGGCTAGACTACGAGCAGTACTTC.

The chain combines TRBV5-1 with TRBJ1-4; maybe TRBD1 (5 bases). Trimming pared 3 bases from V and 5 bases from J, leaving 11 bases between. The germline V gene encodes CDR1 SGHRS and CDR2 YFSETQ. The CDR3 consists of 14 residues. In nucleotides, the CDR3 is TGCGCCAGCAGCTCAGGCCAGGGAAATGAAAAACTGTTTTTT. It yields the protein CASSSGQGNEKLFF.

CDR3: CAWSAAGRNQPQHF. The CDR3 nucleotides are TGTGCCTGGAGCGCCGCGGGGCGCAATCAGCCCCAGCATTTT. The V gene is TRBV30, the J gene TRBJ1-5; tentative D call: TRBD1 (5 bases). The germline V and J ends were trimmed by 3 bases and 2 bases, with 11 bases remaining between them. The CDR3 is 14 amino acids. Germline V lookup: CDR1 GTSNPN, CDR2 SVGIG (reference sequence).

The rearrangement uses TRBV27 and TRBJ2-3; TRBD2 aligns across 10 bases. The CDR3 has 19 amino acids. V dropped 6 bases and J dropped 4; count of bases not matched to a gene: 19. Germline assignment: CDR1 MNHEY and CDR2 SMNVEV (reference sequence). Here the CDR3 reads CASRGTGHQREGPPDTQYF. In DNA form, the CDR3 reads TGTGCCAGCAGGGGGACAGGTCATCAGCGGGAGGGCCCTCCAGATACGCAGTATTTT.

This clone was counted only a few times. The chain joins TRBV7-9 to TRBJ2-2, with TRBD1 identical over 9 bases. The germline CDR1 and CDR2 sequences are SEHNR and FQNEAQ (reference sequence). The CDR3 extends over 15 amino acids. V dropped 0 bases and J dropped 8; count of bases not matched to a gene: 4. The CDR3 nucleotides read TGTGCCAGCAGCTTAGCCGGACAGGGGATGGGGGAGCTGTTTTTT. It codes for CASSLAGQGMGELFF.

This clone was seen only once. V is TRBV11-3 and J is TRBJ2-1; 13 bases align to TRBD2. V dropped 4 bases and J dropped 8; count of bases not matched to a gene: 5. This CDR3 has 15 amino acids. CDR1 and CDR2 (germline): SGHNT, YENEEA. As DNA, the CDR3 is TGTGCCAGCAGCTCTACTAGCGGGAGGGCCGATGAGCAGTTCTTC. Translation: CASSSTSGRADEQFF.

The chain is built from TRBV27 and TRBJ2-1, with 9 bases aligning to TRBD2. With 6 bases clipped from V and 1 base from J, the junction kept 7 bases outside the gene matches. Germline V lookup: CDR1 MNHEY, CDR2 SMNVEV (reference sequence). CDR3 length equals 16 residues. The CDR3 reads CASRLSLAGSYNEQFF. The CDR3 DNA reads TGTGCCAGCAGGCTCAGTCTAGCGGGATCCTACAATGAGCAGTTCTTC.

This clone was detected a few times. The rearrangement joins TRBV2 to TRBJ2-1, with a possible D match to TRBD1 (6 bases). The germline CDR1 and CDR2 sequences are SNHLY and FYNNEI. The CDR3 is 15 residues long. Trimming shortened V by 8 bases and J by 8 bases, and 22 bases separated the two germline ends. CDR3 residues: CASRLLGSAGDEQFF. The CDR3 region has the DNA TGTGCCAGCCGGCTATTGGGCAGCGCAGGGGATGAGCAGTTCTTC.

The chain carries TRBV4-3 and TRBJ2-3; 12 bases fit TRBD2. Germline V CDR1 and CDR2: LGHNA, YSLEER. This CDR3 has 18 residues. Trimming cost V 3 bases and J 0 bases; bases outside gene matches: 7. The CDR3 nucleotides read TGCGCCAGCAGCCAGCCTAGCGGGAGGGTTGTGAGCACAGATACGCAGTATTTT. Translation gives CASSQPSGRVVSTDTQYF.

This clone was counted once. V usage is TRBV28 and J usage is TRBJ2-7; D unresolved. CDR1 is MDHEN and CDR2 is SYDVKM in the germline V gene. Trimming stripped 5 bases from V and 2 bases from J, with 13 bases between. The CDR3 is 14 residues long. The chain's CDR3 is CASSPPRVPYEQYF. CDR3 nucleotide sequence: TGTGCCAGCAGTCCGCCCCGGGTCCCCTACGAGCAGTACTTC.

This chain uses TRBV18 with TRBJ2-3; the match to TRBD1 covers 9 bases. Germline lookup yields CDR1 KGHSH and CDR2 LQKENI. The length of the CDR3 is 16 residues. V shed 2 bases, J shed 3 bases, and the junction held 6 bases outside the gene matches. The CDR3 sequence is CASSPGDRAGTDTQYF. The CDR3 DNA reads as TGTGCCAGCTCACCAGGGGACAGGGCTGGGACAGATACGCAGTATTTT.

This chain joins TRBV7-8 and TRBJ2-1, with 13 bases matching TRBD2. The V gene end was trimmed by 4 bases and the J gene end by 0 bases; junction bases not matched to a gene: 12. The CDR3 totals 20 residues. Germline lookup yields CDR1 SGHVS and CDR2 FQNEAQ. The CDR3 DNA follows: TGTGCCAGCAGCTCACCGAGGACTAGCGGGAGTGTAGGCTCCTACAATGAGCAGTTCTTC. Its translation is CASSSPRTSGSVGSYNEQFF.

The chain is built from TRBV5-1 and TRBJ2-5; D is undetermined. The end of the DNA fits TRBJ2-7 better, so the J call may be wrong. This CDR3 is 13 amino acids long. CDR1 is SGHRS and CDR2 is YFSETQ in the germline V gene. CDR3 amino acids: CASSLAGTYEQYF. The CDR3 region has the DNA TGCGCCAGCAGCTTGGCCGGTACCTACGAGCAGTACTTC.

This clone was seen just once. The chain carries TRBV7-2 and TRBJ2-2; D is ambiguous. V lost 1 base to trimming and J lost 3 bases, with 12 bases between them. From germline, CDR1 is SGHTA and CDR2 FQGNSA. The length of the CDR3 is 16 residues. The CDR3 here is CASSLVAHHYTGELFF. In DNA form, the CDR3 reads TGTGCCAGCAGCTTAGTCGCTCACCATTACACCGGGGAGCTGTTTTTT.

The V gene is TRBV7-9, the J gene TRBJ2-7, with 9 positions matching TRBD2. Germline CDR1 is SEHNR and CDR2 is FQNEAQ (reference sequence). V lost 5 bases and J lost 1; bases outside the gene matches: 18. The CDR3 spans 19 residues. The CDR3 bases are TGTGCCAGCAGCACTAGATCCCCGGGTAGCGGGAGTAGGTCCTACGAGCAGTACTTC. Protein: CASSTRSPGSGSRSYEQYF.

The chain has TRBV4-3 and TRBJ2-1; TRBD2 matches at 7 bases. The V gene end was trimmed by 1 base and the J gene end by 7 bases; junction bases not matched to a gene: 16. CDR1 and CDR2 from the germline V gene are LGHNA and YSLEER. The CDR3 runs to 18 residues. The CDR3 sequence is CASSQAPGGGRASNEQFF. The CDR3 nucleotides are TGCGCCAGCAGCCAAGCCCCGGGGGGTGGGAGGGCTTCAAATGAGCAGTTCTTC.

The chain couples TRBV4-1 to TRBJ1-2, with 9 bases fitting TRBD1. CDR1 MGHRA and CDR2 YSYEKL come from the germline V gene. V lost 4 bases and J lost 4; bases outside the gene matches: 4. CDR3 size: 14 residues. CDR3 sequence: CASSPTGGGYGYTF. The CDR3 nucleotides read TGCGCCAGCAGCCCAACAGGGGGCGGCTATGGCTACACCTTC.

CDR3 sequence reads: CASSSTGREQFF. CDR3 coding DNA: TGTGCCAGCAGCTCAACCGGACGGGAGCAGTTCTTC. The chain links TRBV11-2 to TRBJ2-1; D is uncertain. Looked up from germline, CDR1 is SGHAT and CDR2 is FQNNGV. V gave up 4 bases and J gave up 10 bases, with 11 bases separating them. The CDR3 consists of 12 residues.

The genes are TRBV4-2 and TRBJ2-7; D call uncertain. V lost 0 bases and J lost 0, with 9 bases in between. CDR3 length: 15 amino acids. In germline, CDR1 is LGHNA, CDR2 YNFKEQ. DNA of the CDR3: TGTGCCAGCAGCCAAGATCCAGGCACCTCCTACGAGCAGTACTTC. Protein: CASSQDPGTSYEQYF.

The rearrangement links TRBV27 to TRBJ2-1, with TRBD2 matching over 11 bases. The V segment lost 6 bases and the J segment 7 bases; nucleotides outside the gene matches: 2. The CDR3 spans 13 residues. The germline V gene encodes CDR1 MNHEY and CDR2 SMNVEV (reference sequence). The CDR3 DNA sequence: TGTGCCAGCAGGCCTAGCGGGAGGAATGAGCAGTTCTTC. The encoded protein is CASRPSGRNEQFF.

The chain carries TRBV7-6 and TRBJ2-1; 11 bases align to TRBD1. V shed 6 bases and J 4 bases; nucleotides not matched to a gene: 20. Germline loops: CDR1 SGHVS, CDR2 FNYEAQ. This CDR3 is 20 amino acids long. The CDR3 protein is CASSTSGTGGSRRLYNEQFF. The CDR3 DNA follows: TGTGCCAGCAGTACCTCCGGGACAGGGGGTTCAAGGCGCTTATACAATGAGCAGTTCTTC.